The 22 T cell receptor beta chains given below trace back to one sample, sequenced in a study of blood T cell repertoires in COVID-19. The protocol was immunoSEQ multiplex PCR, while the TCRdb copy is restricted to in-frame clones and leaves out a portion. This table holds some 220,000 clones, over 80% found once. The source material was peripheral blood. The receptors stem from a human donor in a cohort sampled during active COVID-19.

The sample holds one count of this clone. This chain joins TRBV5-4 and TRBJ2-5; D is unclear. This CDR3 comprises 13 residues. CDR1 and CDR2 (germline): SGHNT, YYREEE (reference sequence). Trimming shortened V by 10 bases and J by 4 bases, and 17 bases separated the two germline ends. CDR3 in amino acids: CAAGLEAGETQYF. CDR3 coding DNA: TGTGCCGCCGGCCTGGAAGCAGGAGAGACCCAGTACTTC. Looking up the rest from reference TRBV5-4 and TRBJ2-5 gives the full variable domain: ETGVTQSPTHLIKTRGQQVTLRCSSQSGHNTVSWYQQALGQGPQFIFQYYREEENGRGNFPPRFSGLQFPNYSSELNVNALELDDSALYLCAAGLEAGETQYFGPGTRLLVL.

The gene calls are TRBV10-1 and TRBJ2-1, with 8 bases lining up with TRBD1. V dropped 3 bases and J dropped 6; count of bases not matched to a gene: 7. Looked up from germline, CDR1 is WNHNN and CDR2 is SYGVQD (reference sequence). This CDR3 is 15 amino acids long. CDR3 loop: CASSEIAGTGNEQFF. The CDR3 DNA reads TGCGCCAGCAGTGAAATCGCCGGGACAGGCAATGAGCAGTTCTTC.

V usage is TRBV5-6 and J usage is TRBJ1-2; 7 bases are shared with TRBD1. The CDR3 spans 15 residues. The germline V gene has CDR1 SGHDT and CDR2 YYEEEE. The junction had 9 bases not matched to a gene; V was cut back by 3 bases and J by 4 bases. The CDR3 sequence: CASSSWGDSGYGYTF. CDR3 bases: TGTGCCAGCAGCTCTTGGGGGGACAGCGGCTATGGCTACACCTTC.

The CDR3 sequence: CARGGQGVDTQYF. CDR3 sequence (DNA): TGTGCCCGGGGGGGACAGGGTGTAGATACGCAGTATTTT. The rearrangement joins TRBV6-5 to TRBJ2-3, with TRBD1 as a possible D gene (9 bases). The CDR3 has 13 amino acids. V gave up 11 bases and J gave up 5 bases, with 17 bases separating them. Germline CDR1 reads MNHEY; CDR2 reads SVGAGI.

The table lists this clone with a few counts. This chain connects TRBV7-9 to TRBJ1-2, with TRBD1 matching over 8 bases. V was pared by 6 bases and J by 5 bases, with 8 bases of the junction left unmatched. Germline values: CDR1 SEHNR, CDR2 FQNEAQ (reference sequence). The CDR3 totals 14 residues. The CDR3, as DNA: TGTGCCAGCAGACAAACAGGGGGTCTTTATGGCTACACCTTC. This codes for CASRQTGGLYGYTF.

The chain employs TRBV5-4 and TRBJ2-4; D might be TRBD2 (6 bases). This CDR3 contains 16 residues. In germline, CDR1 is SGHNT, CDR2 YYREEE (reference sequence). With 4 bases removed from V and 0 bases from J, the gap between germline ends came to 14 bases. CDR3 nucleotide sequence: TGTGCCAGCAGCAGATCCCGGGGACTAGCCAAAAACATTCAGTACTTC. Protein product: CASSRSRGLAKNIQYF.

V is TRBV6-1 and J is TRBJ2-1; no definite D call. This CDR3 has 15 amino acids. Germline assignment: CDR1 MNHNS and CDR2 SASEGT. Trimming cost V 1 base and J 4 bases, with 11 bases left between them. The CDR3 DNA reads as TGTGCCAGCAGTGAAGGGTCACCCACATACAATGAGCAGTTCTTC. Translation gives CASSEGSPTYNEQFF.

The chain couples TRBV2 to TRBJ2-1; 11 nucleotides align to TRBD2. In germline, CDR1 is SNHLY, CDR2 FYNNEI. Trimming cost V 2 bases and J 9 bases; bases outside gene matches: 3. CDR3 length: 14 amino acids. The CDR3 DNA reads TGTGCCAGCAGTGAATGGGGGACTAGCGGTGAGCAGTTCTTC. Translating it yields CASSEWGTSGEQFF. The variable domain in full, with the rest retrieved from reference TRBV2 and TRBJ2-1, is EPEVTQTPSHQVTQMGQEVILRCVPISNHLYFYWYRQILGQKVEFLVSFYNNEISEKSEIFDDQFSVERPDGSNFTLKIRSTKLEDSAMYFCASSEWGTSGEQFFGPGTRLTVL.

The rearrangement uses TRBV6-5 and TRBJ1-1; maybe TRBD1 (6 bases). V lost 8 bases to trimming and J lost 8 bases, with 12 bases between them. The CDR3 is 11 residues long. Germline CDR1 and CDR2: MNHEY and SVGAGI. The CDR3 DNA sequence: TGTGCCAGCGGGCGGGGGGCAGAAGCTTTCTTT. It encodes CASGRGAEAFF.

A remark on this clone: At one end, the junction sequence differs from germline, possibly due to a read error. J is TRBJ2-2 and V is TRBV7-7; tentative D call: TRBD2 (7 bases). Germline loops: CDR1 SSHAT, CDR2 FNYEAQ (reference sequence). The CDR3 runs to 16 residues. In DNA, the CDR3 is TGTGCTAGCAGCTTAGGGGGGGGACGAACCACCGGGGAGCTGTTTTTT. It specifies CASSLGGGRTTGELFF.

The rearrangement joins TRBV7-2 to TRBJ2-2, with D possibly matching TRBD2 (5 bases). The germline CDR1 and CDR2 sequences are SGHTA and FQGNSA. This CDR3 is built from 14 residues. Between the trimmed V and J ends, which lost 2 bases and 5 bases, there was a span of 9 bases. This CDR3 reads CASSLSGITGELFF. The DNA of the CDR3 is TGTGCCAGCAGCTTAAGCGGAATAACCGGGGAGCTGTTTTTT. The full variable domain, with the rest looked up from reference TRBV7-2 and TRBJ2-2, is GAGVSQSPSNKVTEKGKDVELRCDPISGHTALYWYRQSLGQGLEFLIYFQGNSAPDKSGLPSDRFSAERTGGSVSTLTIQRTQQEDSAVYLCASSLSGITGELFFGEGSRLTVL.

The CDR3 DNA reads as TGTGCCAGCAGCTTTTCTAATCCGGGACAAATCGCGTACTTC. As protein: CASSFSNPGQIAYF. J is TRBJ2-7 and V is TRBV11-2; D perhaps matches TRBD1 (6 bases). V shed 3 bases and J shed 12 bases, with 21 bases lying between them. The CDR3 length is 14 residues. Per the germline V gene, CDR1 is SGHAT and CDR2 is FQNNGV.

The CDR3 DNA reads TGTGCCAGCAGTTACGGCTCCTACGAGCAGTACTTC. This codes for CASSYGSYEQYF. The V gene is TRBV28, the J gene TRBJ2-7; D is unresolved. V lost 4 bases and J 0 bases, leaving 4 bases between the germline ends. The CDR3 covers 12 residues. The V gene's germline CDR1 is MDHEN and CDR2 SYDVKM.

J is TRBJ2-2 and V is TRBV6-4; 7 positions agree with TRBD1. Germline V CDR1 and CDR2: MRHNA, SNTAGT. V lost 5 bases, J lost 2 bases, and 2 bases stayed unmatched. The CDR3 is made up of 14 amino acids. CDR3 coding DNA: TGTGCCAGCAGTCGGGACAGAAACACCGGGGAGCTGTTTTTT. Translated, it gives CASSRDRNTGELFF.

This clone was recorded a few times. The V gene is TRBV2, the J gene TRBJ2-3; D gene uncertain. This CDR3 contains 13 residues. V was shortened by 0 bases and J by 7 bases, with 8 bases between the two germline ends. The V gene's germline CDR1 is SNHLY and CDR2 FYNNEI. CDR3 coding DNA: TGTGCCAGCAGTGAAGCCATGGCAAATACGCAGTATTTT. It specifies CASSEAMANTQYF. The whole variable domain, remainder taken from reference TRBV2 and TRBJ2-3, is EPEVTQTPSHQVTQMGQEVILRCVPISNHLYFYWYRQILGQKVEFLVSFYNNEISEKSEIFDDQFSVERPDGSNFTLKIRSTKLEDSAMYFCASSEAMANTQYFGPGTRLTVL.

The chain carries TRBV5-1 and TRBJ2-7, with unresolved D. The CDR3 spans 14 residues. Germline V gene sequence: CDR1 SGHRS, CDR2 YFSETQ. The V end was cut by 3 bases, the J end by 3 bases, with 13 bases between. This CDR3 is CASSSNGDGYEQYF. The CDR3 DNA sequence: TGCGCCAGCAGCTCGAATGGAGACGGCTACGAGCAGTACTTC.

This chain joins TRBV5-6 and TRBJ2-5, with a weak D call TRBD1 (7 bases). This CDR3 region has 14 residues. Germline values: CDR1 SGHDT, CDR2 YYEEEE. Trimming stripped 4 bases from V and 2 bases from J, with 12 bases between. The CDR3 region has the DNA TGTGCCAGCAGCCCGACAGGGAGGCAAGAGACCCAGTACTTC. The encoded protein is CASSPTGRQETQYF.

The table lists this clone with a few counts. The chain is built from TRBV5-1 and TRBJ2-1, with D perhaps TRBD1 (5 bases). The CDR3 loop spans 15 amino acids. V dropped 2 bases and J dropped 9 bases, with 18 bases sitting between them. CDR1 is SGHRS, CDR2 YFSETQ, per germline. CDR3 nucleotide sequence: TGCGCCAGCAGCTTAGGGCAGGGTCGAAATGGTGAGCAGTTCTTC. Amino acids: CASSLGQGRNGEQFF.

The chain couples TRBV6-5 to TRBJ2-7, with 9 bases identical to TRBD1. The CDR3 is 16 residues long. With 2 bases clipped from V and 5 bases from J, the junction kept 10 bases outside the gene matches. Germline V CDR1 and CDR2: MNHEY, SVGAGI. The CDR3 is CASSYTRQGGKDEQYF. DNA for the CDR3: TGTGCCAGCAGTTACACGAGACAGGGGGGGAAAGACGAGCAGTACTTC.

The V call is TRBV10-3, the J call TRBJ1-1, with 7 nucleotides matching TRBD1. Unmatched junction bases numbered 6, after V lost 7 bases and J lost 1 base. This CDR3 is built from 14 residues. CDR1 is ENHRY, CDR2 SYGVKD, per germline. In nucleotides, the CDR3 is TGTGCCATCAACGAGGACAGGCGGAACACTGAAGCTTTCTTT. This sequence encodes CAINEDRRNTEAFF.

A word on this clone: The limits of the CDR3 on the DNA are not certain, so only TCRdb's listed CDR3 is given. The chain has TRBV21-1 and TRBJ2-2; the table's D call, TRBD1, has no DNA check behind it. TRBV21-1 has pseudogene status. The CDR3 adds up to 15 amino acids, both ends counted. CDR3: CASSRVGQGSGELFF.

The sample holds a few counts of this clone. V and J are TRBV27 and TRBJ1-1; TRBD1 matches at 8 bases. The CDR3 is 14 residues long. The V gene end was trimmed by 7 bases and the J gene end by 2 bases; junction bases not matched to a gene: 6. CDR1 and CDR2 (germline): MNHEY, SMNVEV (reference sequence). The CDR3 DNA reads as TGTGCCAGCATTAAGGACAGGGCCAACACTGAAGCTTTCTTT. Amino acids: CASIKDRANTEAFF.